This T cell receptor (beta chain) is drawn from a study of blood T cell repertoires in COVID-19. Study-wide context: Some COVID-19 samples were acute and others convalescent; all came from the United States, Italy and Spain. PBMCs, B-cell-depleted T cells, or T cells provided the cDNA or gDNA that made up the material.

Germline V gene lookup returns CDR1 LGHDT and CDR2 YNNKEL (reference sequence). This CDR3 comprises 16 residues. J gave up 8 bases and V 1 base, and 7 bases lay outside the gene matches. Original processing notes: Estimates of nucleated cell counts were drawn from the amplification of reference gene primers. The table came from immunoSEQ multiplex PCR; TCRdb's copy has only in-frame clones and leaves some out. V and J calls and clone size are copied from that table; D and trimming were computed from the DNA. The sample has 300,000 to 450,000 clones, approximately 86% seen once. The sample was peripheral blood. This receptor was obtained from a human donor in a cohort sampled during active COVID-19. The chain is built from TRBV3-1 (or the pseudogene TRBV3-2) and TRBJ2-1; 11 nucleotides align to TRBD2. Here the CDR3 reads CASSQVNSGGADEQFF. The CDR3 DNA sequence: TGTGCCAGCAGCCAAGTTAATAGCGGGGGGGCTGATGAGCAGTTCTTC.